A single sample gave rise to the 27 T cell receptor beta chains below, sequenced in a study of OX40 agonist ivuxolimab in advanced cancers. The data were produced by immunoSEQ multiplex PCR, yet TCRdb's version contains in-frame clones alone and is incomplete. The table records fewer than 80,000 clones, approximately 83% of them present only once. The material sequenced was CD4+ or CD8+ T cells sorted from blood, taken in a trial of the OX40 agonist ivuxolimab. These receptors were collected from an adult with an advanced solid tumor such as melanoma, head and neck, liver or kidney cancer.

This clone was seen more than once but under ten times. The rearrangement links TRBV4-3 to TRBJ2-2, with D possibly matching TRBD2 (5 bases). Trimming cost V 0 bases and J 5 bases, with 10 bases left between them. Germline V CDR1 and CDR2: LGHNA, YSLEER. The CDR3 length is 15 residues. DNA of the CDR3: TGCGCCAGCAGCCAAGATTATGGCGGGACCGGGGAGCTGTTTTTT. Translation: CASSQDYGGTGELFF.

This chain uses TRBV7-2 with TRBJ2-1, with D uncertain. The CDR3 totals 14 residues. V was cut by 0 bases and J by 5 bases, with 8 bases left in between. Germline CDR1 SGHTA, CDR2 FQGNSA. The CDR3 here is CASSLAKGNNEQFF. CDR3 bases: TGTGCCAGCAGCTTAGCTAAGGGAAACAATGAGCAGTTCTTC.

The V call is TRBV4-2, the J call TRBJ2-7; D gene ambiguous. The V and J ends lost 6 bases and 6 bases respectively, with 12 bases between them. This CDR3 is built from 12 residues. Per the germline V gene, CDR1 is LGHNA and CDR2 is YNFKEQ. This CDR3 is CASRVRVAEQYF. The CDR3 region has the DNA TGTGCCAGCAGGGTGCGAGTGGCCGAGCAGTACTTC.

V usage is TRBV30 and J usage is TRBJ1-5; D gene uncertain. Trimming left V 4 bases short and J 2 bases short, with 18 bases between. The germline V gene encodes CDR1 GTSNPN and CDR2 SVGIG (reference sequence). The CDR3 covers 16 residues. The CDR3 nucleotides read TGTGCCTGGACCCCACGCTCGGGGATAGGCAATCAGCCCCAGCATTTT. It is translated as CAWTPRSGIGNQPQHF.

The chain links TRBV18 to TRBJ1-1; 8 positions agree with TRBD1. V lost 4 bases to trimming and J lost 0 bases; unmatched junction nucleotides: 10. Per the germline V gene, CDR1 is KGHSH and CDR2 is LQKENI. This CDR3 is 17 amino acids long. In DNA, the CDR3 is TGTGCCAGCTCACGTTCGAGCCAGGGGGCCATGAACACTGAAGCTTTCTTT. This codes for CASSRSSQGAMNTEAFF.

The chain combines TRBV7-9 with TRBJ2-5; 12 bases are a match to TRBD2. The J segment lost 7 bases and the V segment lost 1 base, leaving 10 bases of the junction unmatched. Germline lookup yields CDR1 SEHNR and CDR2 FQNEAQ (reference sequence). This CDR3 has 17 amino acids. This chain's CDR3 is CASSLGPSGRASGTQYF. In DNA, the CDR3 is TGTGCCAGCAGCTTAGGCCCTAGCGGGAGGGCCAGCGGGACCCAGTACTTC.

The chain links TRBV27 to TRBJ1-1; D gene unclear. Deletions cut 11 bases from V and 4 bases from J, with 20 bases between. This CDR3 is built from 14 residues. Per the germline V gene, CDR1 is MNHEY and CDR2 is SMNVEV (reference sequence). CDR3 coding DNA: TGTGCCGCTACCTCGATGGGGAACCCCACTGAAGCTTTCTTT. It yields the protein CAATSMGNPTEAFF.

The chain carries TRBV2 and TRBJ2-5, with D unresolved. The CDR3 length is 11 residues. The germline CDR1 and CDR2 sequences are SNHLY and FYNNEI. Trimming shortened V by 5 bases and J by 13 bases, and 14 bases separated the two germline ends. CDR3 DNA sequence: TGTGCCAGCAGTTCTCAGTCTTTAGGGTACTTC. This sequence encodes CASSSQSLGYF.

The gene calls are TRBV2 and TRBJ1-1, with D unclear. Germline loops: CDR1 SNHLY, CDR2 FYNNEI. Trimming stripped 1 base from V and 0 bases from J, with 6 bases between. The CDR3 is 14 amino acids. This chain's CDR3 is CASSEGVLNTEAFF. The CDR3 DNA sequence: TGTGCCAGCAGTGAAGGGGTTTTGAACACTGAAGCTTTCTTT. The variable domain in full, with the rest retrieved from reference TRBV2 and TRBJ1-1, is EPEVTQTPSHQVTQMGQEVILRCVPISNHLYFYWYRQILGQKVEFLVSFYNNEISEKSEIFDDQFSVERPDGSNFTLKIRSTKLEDSAMYFCASSEGVLNTEAFFGQGTRLTVV.

The chain carries TRBV5-1 and TRBJ1-4, with D uncertain. The CDR3 is 16 amino acids. Germline assignment: CDR1 SGHRS and CDR2 YFSETQ. V was trimmed by 4 bases and J by 0 bases, leaving 13 bases between them. CDR3 sequence reads: CASSHQFDATNEKLFF. The CDR3 coding sequence is TGCGCCAGCAGCCATCAGTTCGATGCAACTAATGAAAAACTGTTTTTT.

The rearrangement joins TRBV2 to TRBJ2-7; D uncertain. V was clipped by 1 base and J by 5 bases, with 6 bases between them. The germline V gene encodes CDR1 SNHLY and CDR2 FYNNEI. CDR3 length equals 12 residues. As DNA, the CDR3 is TGTGCCAGCAGTGAAGGATGGGACGAGCAGTACTTC. Translating it yields CASSEGWDEQYF.

In this sample, this clone turned up once. The chain joins TRBV16 to TRBJ1-4; D gene uncertain. Germline V gene lookup returns CDR1 KGHSY and CDR2 FQNENV. The CDR3 has 11 residues. Trimming left V 4 bases short and J 8 bases short, with 5 bases between. The CDR3 bases are TGTGCCAGCAGCCTCCGGGAAAAACTGTTTTTT. Its translation: CASSLREKLFF.

In DNA form, the CDR3 reads TGTGCCACCAGCAGAGACAATCAGAGGGCTTTCTTT. This sequence encodes CATSRDNQRAFF. V and J are TRBV15 and TRBJ1-1; the D is unclear. Germline CDR1 is LNHNV and CDR2 is YYDKDF (reference sequence). The CDR3 length is 12 residues. V dropped 0 bases and J dropped 11 bases, with 10 bases sitting between them.

This chain joins TRBV9 and TRBJ1-1, with D maybe TRBD1 (6 bases). Germline loops: CDR1 SGDLS, CDR2 YYNGEE. V was cut by 0 bases and J by 6 bases, with 18 bases left in between. The CDR3 covers 16 residues. The CDR3 reads CASSVDIGGTGAEAFF. DNA of the CDR3: TGTGCCAGCAGCGTAGATATAGGGGGAACGGGCGCTGAAGCTTTCTTT. Full variable domain (outside the CDR3, taken from reference TRBV9 and TRBJ1-1): DSGVTQTPKHLITATGQRVTLRCSPRSGDLSVYWYQQSLDQGLQFLIQYYNGEERAKGNILERFSAQQFPDLHSELNLSSLELGDSALYFCASSVDIGGTGAEAFFGQGTRLTVV.

This clone was recorded once. V is TRBV6-1 and J is TRBJ2-5, with D tentatively TRBD1 (5 bases). The DNA matches TRBJ2-7 better at its end, which makes the J call doubtful. Germline CDR1 is MNHNS and CDR2 is SASEGT. The CDR3 is 13 amino acids. In nucleotides, the CDR3 is TGTGCCAGCAAATCCTCAGGGTTTTACGAGCAGTACTTC. It codes for CASKSSGFYEQYF.

This clone was observed a single time. This rearrangement joins TRBV19 to TRBJ2-2, with D tentatively TRBD1 or TRBD2 (5 bases each). CDR3 size: 17 residues. Trimming took off 8 bases at V and 4 bases at J, with 23 bases between the two ends. The germline CDR1 and CDR2 sequences are LNHDA and SQIVND (reference sequence). CDR3 sequence (DNA): TGTGCCAGTGGCAAAAATCGGGCGACCGGGACCACCGGGGAGCTGTTTTTT. Encoded protein: CASGKNRATGTTGELFF.

This chain joins TRBV5-1 and TRBJ2-7, with D maybe TRBD1 (6 bases). Germline CDR1 SGHRS, CDR2 YFSETQ. V gave up 5 bases and J gave up 4 bases, with 19 bases separating them. This CDR3 has 15 amino acids. In DNA form, the CDR3 reads TGCGCCAGCAGGGCGGCGCAGGGGCCCCAATACGAGCAGTACTTC. Protein product: CASRAAQGPQYEQYF.

The chain links TRBV6-6 to TRBJ1-3, with D hard to call. The CDR3 has 14 residues. Trimming shortened V by 7 bases and J by 2 bases, and 12 bases separated the two germline ends. Germline V gene lookup returns CDR1 MNHNY and CDR2 SVGAGI (reference sequence). The CDR3 reads CASTLRGTGNTIYF. In DNA form, the CDR3 reads TGTGCCAGCACCCTGCGAGGGACTGGAAACACCATATATTTT.

In regard to this clone: At the DNA level, this CDR3 is encoded by other sequences in the same sample as well. The genes are TRBV10-3 and TRBJ1-5, with D hard to call. With 3 bases removed from V and 0 bases from J, the gap between germline ends came to 0 bases. The CDR3 spans 12 residues. Germline CDR1 and CDR2: ENHRY and SYGVKD. As DNA, the CDR3 is TGTGCCATCAGTGATAGCAATCAGCCCCAGCATTTT. Encoded protein: CAISDSNQPQHF.

The chain combines TRBV4-2 with TRBJ1-3; D is uncertain. This CDR3 region has 17 residues. The V gene's germline CDR1 is LGHNA and CDR2 YNFKEQ. Trimming took off 0 bases at V and 1 base at J, with 13 bases between the two ends. CDR3 loop: CASSQDGLGWSGNTIYF. The CDR3 nucleotides read TGTGCCAGCAGCCAAGATGGGCTCGGTTGGTCTGGAAACACCATATATTTT.

The V and J genes are TRBV25-1 and TRBJ1-4; D gene uncertain. Between the trimmed V and J ends, which lost 2 bases and 8 bases, there was a span of 18 bases. This CDR3 comprises 16 residues. Germline loops: CDR1 MGHDK, CDR2 SYGVNS. DNA of the CDR3: TGTGCCAGCAGTGAAAGAGGGCCCACCGGGCGAGAAAAACTGTTTTTT. Protein: CASSERGPTGREKLFF.

V usage is TRBV7-9 and J usage is TRBJ1-1; no clear D. Per germline, CDR1 SEHNR and CDR2 FQNEAQ (reference sequence). The CDR3 covers 13 residues. Trimming took off 3 bases at V and 4 bases at J, with 9 bases between the two ends. The CDR3 DNA is TGTGCCAGCAGCTTTGGAGGATTCACTGAAGCTTTCTTT. It translates to CASSFGGFTEAFF.

The chain links TRBV5-8 to TRBJ2-3; 8 bases fit TRBD1. With 2 bases clipped from V and 2 bases from J, the junction kept 4 bases outside the gene matches. CDR3 length: 15 residues. Germline values: CDR1 SGHTS, CDR2 YDEGEE. CDR3 region: CASSFGTGTTDTQYF. DNA for the CDR3: TGTGCCAGCAGCTTTGGGACAGGAACCACAGATACGCAGTATTTT. The full variable domain, its missing parts supplied by reference TRBV5-8 and TRBJ2-3, is EAGVTQSPTHLIKTRGQQATLRCSPISGHTSVYWYQQALGLGLQFLLWYDEGEERNRGNFPPRFSGRQFPNYSSELNVNALELEDSALYLCASSFGTGTTDTQYFGPGTRLTVL.

The sample holds one count of this clone. Other DNA sequences of this sample code for an identical CDR3. The chain combines TRBV18 with TRBJ1-1; D possibly corresponds to TRBD1 (5 bases). Germline V CDR1 and CDR2: KGHSH, LQKENI. The CDR3 has 14 residues. Trimming took off 3 bases at V and 1 base at J, with 9 bases between the two ends. The CDR3 DNA reads as TGTGCCAGCTCACCCGGGGCAGGGAACACTGAAGCTTTCTTT. Translating it yields CASSPGAGNTEAFF.

The chain combines TRBV14 with TRBJ1-1; 7 bases match TRBD1. The CDR3 length is 15 residues. J was trimmed by 5 bases and V by 4 bases; bases with no gene match: 10. CDR1 SGHDN and CDR2 FVKESK come from the germline V gene. The chain's CDR3 is CASSPSTGWGTEAFF. The CDR3 DNA follows: TGTGCCAGCAGCCCTTCGACAGGGTGGGGGACTGAAGCTTTCTTT.

This clone was counted between two and nine times. Other nucleotide sequences from this sample produce the same CDR3. The chain couples TRBV5-1 to TRBJ2-3, with 12 bases lining up with TRBD2. The CDR3 is 15 amino acids. After removal of 2 bases from V and 6 bases from J, the junction contained 4 bases not matched to a gene. Per the germline V gene, CDR1 is SGHRS and CDR2 is YFSETQ. In nucleotides, the CDR3 is TGCGCCAGCAGCTTACTAGCGGGAGGAACCGATACGCAGTATTTT. This codes for CASSLLAGGTDTQYF.

V usage is TRBV5-6 and J usage is TRBJ2-3, with TRBD2 matching 10 bases. Looked up from germline, CDR1 is SGHDT and CDR2 is YYEEEE. The CDR3 is made up of 15 amino acids. The ends lost 4 bases at V and 3 bases at J; junction bases unmatched: 5. CDR3 nucleotide sequence: TGTGCCAGCAGCCTATGGACTAGCGGAACAGATACGCAGTATTTT. As protein: CASSLWTSGTDTQYF.